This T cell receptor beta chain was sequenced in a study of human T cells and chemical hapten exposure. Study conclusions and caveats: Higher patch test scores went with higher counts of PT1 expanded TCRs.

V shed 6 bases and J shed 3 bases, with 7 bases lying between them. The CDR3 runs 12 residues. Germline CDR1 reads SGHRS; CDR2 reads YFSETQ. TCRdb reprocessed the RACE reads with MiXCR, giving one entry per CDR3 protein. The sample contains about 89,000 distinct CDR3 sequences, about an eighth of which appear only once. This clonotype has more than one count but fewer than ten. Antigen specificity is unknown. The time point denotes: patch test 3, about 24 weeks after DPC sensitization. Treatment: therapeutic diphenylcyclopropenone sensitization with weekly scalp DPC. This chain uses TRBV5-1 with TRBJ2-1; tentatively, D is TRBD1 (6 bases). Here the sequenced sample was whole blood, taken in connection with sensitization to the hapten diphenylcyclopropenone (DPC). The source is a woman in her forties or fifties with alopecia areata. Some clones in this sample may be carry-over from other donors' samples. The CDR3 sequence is CASKDSYNEQFF. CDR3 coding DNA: TGCGCCAGCAAGGACAGCTACAATGAGCAGTTCTTC.